This entry lists 30 T cell receptor beta chains sequenced from one sample in a study of blood T cells in healthy people across ages. A second PCR of roughly 7 to 11 cycles used a sample-barcoded 5' primer and a J-beta primer mix. In TCRdb, the 5' RACE reads were re-called with MiXCR into one record per CDR3 protein. In the table there are more than 750,000 distinct CDR3 sequences, almost 30% of which are singletons. This same sample was also taken into another study, of T cells of mothers and their children.

The sample taken for sequencing was blood. Receptors originate from a middle-aged woman in good health.

This clonotype was detected many times. This chain uses TRBV27 with TRBJ2-5; no firm D call. Trimming shortened V by 1 base and J by 5 bases, and 26 bases separated the two germline ends. Germline V gene lookup returns CDR1 MNHEY and CDR2 SMNVEV (reference sequence). The CDR3 runs to 19 residues. The CDR3 is CASSLCCGREHQFSETQYF. Written as DNA, the CDR3 is TGTGCCAGCAGTTTATGTTGCGGTAGGGAACACCAATTCTCTGAGACCCAGTACTTC.

In the case of this clonotype: This sequence may be a read error, since a much larger clone differs from it by one base. The V and J genes are TRBV29-1 and TRBJ2-1; D unresolved. The germline gives CDR1 SQVTM, CDR2 ANQGSEA. The CDR3 has 14 amino acids. The ends were cut back, 4 bases at V and 0 bases at J, with 10 bases in the middle. The CDR3 region is CSVGDPSSYNEQFF. In DNA, the CDR3 is TGCAGCGTTGGAGATCCGAGCTCCTACAATGAGCAGTTCTTC.

This clonotype was seen ten or more times. The chain recombines TRBV7-9 with TRBJ1-2; D is possibly TRBD1 (5 bases). The ends were cut back, 7 bases at V and 8 bases at J, with 17 bases in the middle. The CDR3 covers 13 residues. Germline V gene data show CDR1 as SEHNR and CDR2 as FQNEAQ (reference sequence). The CDR3 protein is CASTKGGVGGYTF. CDR3 coding DNA: TGTGCCAGCACAAAAGGAGGGGTAGGAGGCTACACCTTC.

The table lists this clonotype with many counts. The chain is built from TRBV24-1 and TRBJ1-2; TRBD1 might be the D (6 bases). Trimming pared 4 bases from V and 4 bases from J, leaving 9 bases between. CDR1 KGHDR and CDR2 SFDVKD come from the germline V gene. The CDR3 consists of 13 residues. Written as DNA, the CDR3 is TGTGCCACCAGTGACCCAGGGGCCTATGGCTACACCTTC. Protein sequence: CATSDPGAYGYTF.

This clonotype occurred a few times. The chain carries TRBV5-1 and TRBJ2-5; perhaps TRBD2 as D (5 bases). With 6 bases removed from V and 4 bases from J, the gap between germline ends came to 10 bases. Germline V gene data show CDR1 as SGHRS and CDR2 as YFSETQ. The CDR3 extends over 12 amino acids. In nucleotides, the CDR3 is TGCGCCAGCACTAGCAATAGAGAGACCCAGTACTTC. Translating gives CASTSNRETQYF.

The V gene is TRBV20-1, the J gene TRBJ2-3; D might be TRBD2 (5 bases). Germline-derived CDR1 and CDR2 are DFQATT and SNEGSKA (reference sequence). Trimming took off 1 base at V and 5 bases at J, with 28 bases between the two ends. The CDR3 extends over 19 amino acids. The CDR3 sequence: CSARVVSGSGVSGRDTQYF. DNA for the CDR3: TGCAGTGCTAGAGTTGTATCGGGCAGCGGTGTCTCTGGGAGAGATACGCAGTATTTT.

Of note for this clonotype: A much larger clone is a single base away; this may be a read error. The chain carries TRBV6-6 and TRBJ1-2; 10 positions agree with TRBD1. Germline loops: CDR1 MNHNY, CDR2 SVGAGI (reference sequence). The CDR3 runs 14 residues. This CDR3 is CVSSDRGQGYGYTF. CDR3 coding DNA: TGTGTCAGCAGCGACAGGGGGCAGGGGTATGGCTACACCTTC.

The gene calls are TRBV5-1 and TRBJ2-7; 7 bases fit TRBD1. CDR3 length: 15 residues. Per the germline V gene, CDR1 is SGHRS and CDR2 is YFSETQ. V lost 1 base to trimming and J lost 0 bases; unmatched junction nucleotides: 4. This chain's CDR3 is CASSLKGQSSYEQYF. DNA for the CDR3: TGCGCCAGCAGCTTGAAGGGACAGAGCTCCTACGAGCAGTACTTC.

In its sample, this clonotype was seen a few times. V and J are TRBV5-6 and TRBJ2-7; maybe TRBD2 (7 bases). There are 18 residues in the CDR3. V was pared by 6 bases and J by 1 base, with 26 bases between. Germline CDR1 and CDR2: SGHDT and YYEEEE. The CDR3 nucleotides read TGTGCCAGCATCCTACAGGCGGGGGCCCTCCGAGGATCCTACGAGCAGTACTTC. Translated, it gives CASILQAGALRGSYEQYF.

This clonotype occurred many times. V gene TRBV2 combines with J gene TRBJ1-2, with D perhaps matching TRBD1 (5 bases). Germline V gene data show CDR1 as SNHLY and CDR2 as FYNNEI. The V and J ends lost 1 base and 8 bases respectively, with 14 bases between them. This CDR3 is 14 amino acids long. The DNA of the CDR3 is TGTGCCAGCAGTGAAGGTCGGGGGTCAGAGGGCTACACCTTC. Its protein product is CASSEGRGSEGYTF.

This clonotype was recorded at least ten times. The chain uses TRBV3-1 and TRBJ1-2, with D unclear. V was clipped by 1 base and J by 0 bases, with 9 bases between them. The CDR3 is 15 amino acids. CDR1 LGHDT and CDR2 YNNKEL come from the germline V gene (reference sequence). DNA of the CDR3: TGTGCCAGCAGCCAAGGGAGGATCGCTAACTATGGCTACACCTTC. Protein: CASSQGRIANYGYTF.

As concerns this clonotype: A much bigger clone sits one base away, suggesting this may be a read error. The chain employs TRBV28 and TRBJ2-1; either TRBD1 or TRBD2 may fit D (5 bases each). The CDR3 consists of 15 residues. The V gene's germline CDR1 is MDHEN and CDR2 SYDVKM. This CDR3 is CASSFRGRNYNERFF. In nucleotides, the CDR3 is TGTGCCAGCAGTTTTCGGGGACGGAACTACAATGAGCGGTTCTTC.

The gene calls are TRBV5-1 and TRBJ1-2; D not certain. The CDR3 loop spans 13 amino acids. Germline V gene sequence: CDR1 SGHRS, CDR2 YFSETQ. The V gene lost 0 bases and the J gene lost 5 bases, with 8 bases spanning the gap. DNA for the CDR3: TGCGCCAGCAGCTTGGTTCAGGCATATGGCTACACCTTC. This translates into CASSLVQAYGYTF.

V usage is TRBV6-2 or TRBV6-3 and J usage is TRBJ2-7; D may be TRBD1 or TRBD2 (5 bases each). The germline V gene has CDR1 MNHEY and CDR2 SVGEGT. V shed 7 bases and J shed 2 bases, with 15 bases lying between them. The CDR3 is 14 residues long. The CDR3 region has the DNA TGTGCCAGCATTCAATGGGGGAAGGCCTACGAGCAGTACTTC. Translation: CASIQWGKAYEQYF.

This clonotype was counted between two and nine times. The V gene is TRBV12-3 or TRBV12-4, the J gene TRBJ2-4, with a possible D match to TRBD1 (6 bases). Trimming left V 2 bases short and J 12 bases short, with 11 bases between. This CDR3 is built from 12 residues. The CDR3 region is CASSLRLGAQYF. The CDR3 DNA follows: TGTGCCAGCAGTTTAAGGTTGGGGGCTCAGTACTTC.

This clonotype was counted only a few times. The chain recombines TRBV12-3 or TRBV12-4 with TRBJ2-1; weak D call: TRBD2 (5 bases). The end of the DNA is better explained by TRBJ2-7, so the J call may be wrong. CDR3 size: 15 residues. DNA for the CDR3: TGTGCCAGCAGCAACGACTACTTCTCCTACAATGAGCAGTACTTC. Protein sequence: CASSNDYFSYNEQYF.

The chain uses TRBV20-1 and TRBJ2-1; 9 nucleotides match TRBD1. Germline CDR1 and CDR2: DFQATT and SNEGSKA (reference sequence). V was clipped by 3 bases and J by 7 bases; unmatched bases: 7. This CDR3 spans 14 amino acids. The CDR3 bases are TGCAGTGCTAGGGACGGGACAGGGATAAATGAGCAGTTCTTC. Translation gives CSARDGTGINEQFF.

This clonotype has a handful of counts. The junction departs from the called germline gene at one end, perhaps through a read error. This chain connects TRBV7-2 to TRBJ1-2; 12 bases agree with TRBD1. Germline lookup yields CDR1 SGHTA and CDR2 FQGNSA. CDR3 length: 17 residues. The CDR3 coding sequence is TGTGCCGGCAGCTTAGATTCGGGACAGGGGGCAGGAAGAGGCTACACCTTC. The encoded protein is CAGSLDSGQGAGRGYTF.

This chain joins TRBV27 and TRBJ2-5, with D unclear. This CDR3 comprises 10 residues. Per the germline V gene, CDR1 is MNHEY and CDR2 is SMNVEV (reference sequence). The V end was cut by 6 bases, the J end by 13 bases, with 12 bases between. This CDR3 is CASRWVGSYF. CDR3 coding DNA: TGTGCCAGCAGATGGGTGGGTTCGTACTTC.

The chain uses TRBV12-3 or TRBV12-4 and TRBJ2-2, with unresolved D. The CDR3 is made up of 14 amino acids. The V end lost 1 base, the J end lost 3 bases, and 6 bases lay between the germline ends. The CDR3 DNA reads as TGTGCCAGCAGTTTAGTTGGCCACACCGGGGAGCTGTTTTTT. Encoded protein: CASSLVGHTGELFF.

Details on this clonotype: Because the CDR3's place on the DNA is in doubt, the DNA is left out and the CDR3 is given as listed by TCRdb. The chain combines TRBV6-5 with TRBJ2-6; TRBD1 is the table's D call, not checked against the DNA. The germline V gene has CDR1 MNHEY and CDR2 SVGAGI. The CDR3 totals 17 residues, both ends included. The CDR3: CASSTSDSYSGANVLTF.

A few counts support this clonotype. The chain joins TRBV6-5 to TRBJ1-1, with D hard to call. Germline CDR1 and CDR2: MNHEY and SVGAGI. Trimming shortened V by 6 bases and J by 3 bases, and 8 bases separated the two germline ends. This CDR3 region has 12 residues. This CDR3 reads CASSDLYTEAFF. The CDR3 nucleotides read TGTGCCAGCAGCGACCTCTACACTGAAGCTTTCTTT.

This clonotype has only a few counts. The chain has TRBV7-9 and TRBJ1-1; D gene uncertain. The length of the CDR3 is 14 residues. In germline, CDR1 is SEHNR, CDR2 FQNEAQ (reference sequence). V was cut by 4 bases and J by 4 bases, with 13 bases left in between. The CDR3 bases are TGTGCCAGCAGCTCAACCCCGGAGGCCACTGAAGCTTTCTTT. It codes for CASSSTPEATEAFF.

This clonotype was seen repeatedly, ten times or more. This sequence may be a read error, since a much larger clone differs from it by one base. The chain joins TRBV20-1 to TRBJ2-5; D not resolved. The CDR3 contains 13 residues. Germline V gene lookup returns CDR1 DFQATT and CDR2 SNEGSKA (reference sequence). V gave up 7 bases and J gave up 0 bases, with 12 bases separating them. For the CDR3, the DNA is TGCAGTGTTTTCGACATCAACCAAGAGACCCAGTACTTC. Residues: CSVFDINQETQYF.

The chain is built from TRBV3-1 and TRBJ2-7, with D unresolved. The CDR3 spans 12 residues. CDR1 and CDR2 (germline): LGHDT, YNNKEL (reference sequence). Trimming took 4 bases from V and 9 from J, leaving 13 bases between them. CDR3 coding DNA: TGTGCCAGCAGCCGGGAAGGGATCGGGCAGTACTTC. As protein: CASSREGIGQYF.

V gene TRBV7-3 combines with J gene TRBJ2-1, with 9 bases identical to TRBD1. Near its end, the DNA agrees better with TRBJ2-7, so the J call may be wrong. Per germline, CDR1 SGHTA and CDR2 FQGTGA. The CDR3 is 18 residues long. This CDR3 reads CASSLMVGQGKGYNEQYF. In nucleotides, the CDR3 is TGTGCCAGCAGCTTAATGGTTGGACAGGGGAAAGGCTACAATGAGCAGTACTTC.

This chain links TRBV5-1 with TRBJ2-3, with a possible D match to TRBD1 (6 bases). V lost 0 bases and J lost 2, with 10 bases in between. This CDR3 spans 15 amino acids. The V gene's germline CDR1 is SGHRS and CDR2 YFSETQ. CDR3 amino acids: CASSLGDIYTDTQYF. For the CDR3, the DNA is TGCGCCAGCAGCTTGGGGGACATCTACACAGATACGCAGTATTTT.

This clonotype was counted only a few times. This sequence joins TRBV11-2 and TRBJ2-7, with 10 nucleotides matching TRBD1. Germline CDR1 SGHAT, CDR2 FQNNGV. V lost 3 bases to trimming and J lost 2 bases; unmatched junction nucleotides: 7. The CDR3 totals 16 residues. In DNA, the CDR3 is TGTGCCAGCAGCTTGGGACAGGGGAATTCGGCCTACGAGCAGTACTTC. This encodes CASSLGQGNSAYEQYF.

This clonotype was seen a handful of times. This may be a read error: a much more frequent sequence differs by one nucleotide. This chain's CDR3 is CASSSQGASGETQYF. The CDR3 nucleotides are TGCGCCAGCAGCTCCCAGGGAGCCTCCGGGGAGACCCAGTACTTC. This rearrangement joins TRBV5-1 to TRBJ2-5; either TRBD1 or TRBD2 may fit D (5 bases each). Germline V gene lookup returns CDR1 SGHRS and CDR2 YFSETQ. The CDR3 totals 15 residues. V shed 3 bases and J shed 5 bases, with 17 bases lying between them.

This clonotype was counted many times. V and J are TRBV7-3 and TRBJ1-2; D is ambiguous. In germline, CDR1 is SGHTA, CDR2 FQGTGA. Trimming stripped 2 bases from V and 5 bases from J, with 9 bases between. CDR3 size: 13 residues. The CDR3 sequence is CASSLAEGYGYTF. In DNA, the CDR3 is TGTGCCAGCAGCTTAGCTGAAGGGTATGGCTACACCTTC.